This T cell receptor (beta chain) was found in a study of cytomegalovirus exposure and HLA in healthy donors. Broader study findings: TCR beta sequences numbering roughly 18,000 were associated with HLA alleles at 0.05 false discovery rate in a later analysis.

The PCR was carried out with 60 Vbeta primers and 13 Jbeta primers. The data were produced by immunoSEQ multiplex PCR, yet TCRdb's version contains in-frame clones alone and is incomplete. The table includes around 100,000 clones, 60% to 85% detected once. This clone has more than one count but fewer than ten. As yet, its antigen is unknown. Germline CDR1 reads SGHRS; CDR2 reads YFSETQ. This CDR3 comprises 15 residues. The J segment lost 5 bases and the V segment lost 2 bases, leaving 6 bases of the junction unmatched. The receptor was derived from a female donor in good health and CMV-seropositive. The V gene is TRBV5-1, the J gene TRBJ2-3; 9 bases agree with TRBD2. Sequencing input: PBMCs. CDR3 in DNA: TGCGCCAGCAGCTTACGGCTAGCGGGAATAGATACGCAGTATTTT. Translated: CASSLRLAGIDTQYF.